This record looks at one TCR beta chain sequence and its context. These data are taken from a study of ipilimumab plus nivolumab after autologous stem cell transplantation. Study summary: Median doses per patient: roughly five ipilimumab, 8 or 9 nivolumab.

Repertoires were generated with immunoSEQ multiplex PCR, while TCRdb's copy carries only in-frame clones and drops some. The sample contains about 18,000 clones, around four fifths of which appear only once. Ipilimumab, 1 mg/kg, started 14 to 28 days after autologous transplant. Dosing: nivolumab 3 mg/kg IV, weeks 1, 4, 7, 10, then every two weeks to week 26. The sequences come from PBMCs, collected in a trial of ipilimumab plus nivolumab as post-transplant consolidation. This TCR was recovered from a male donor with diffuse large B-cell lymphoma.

CDR3 in amino acids: CASSPSGVSSYEQYF. The CDR3 DNA reads as TGTGCCAGCAGCCCTAGCGGGGTGAGCTCCTACGAGCAGTACTTC. The chain is built from TRBV5-4 and TRBJ2-7; the match to TRBD2 covers 9 bases. Germline-derived CDR1 and CDR2 are SGHNT and YYREEE (reference sequence). The CDR3 runs to 15 residues. The V gene end was trimmed by 4 bases and the J gene end by 0 bases; junction bases not matched to a gene: 5.